This T cell receptor (beta chain) was sequenced during a study of PD-1 blockade in classical Hodgkin lymphoma. Study-wide results and caveats: Relative to healthy donors, newly diagnosed patients reportedly had lower baseline TCR diversity, which was reported as lower still in relapsed/refractory patients. CD4+ but not CD8+ TCR diversity rose significantly by C4D1. Patients newly diagnosed and complete responders had comparable baseline diversity.

Relapse was seen in all patients after autologous stem cell transplantation, and brentuximab vedotin exposure was variable. The method was immunoSEQ multiplex PCR; TCRdb's version includes in-frame clones alone and lacks a portion of them. The sample lists approximately 34,000 clones, 76% occurring once. The CDR3 consists of 15 residues. CDR1 is SGHKS, CDR2 YYEKEE, per germline (reference sequence). After removal of 2 bases from V and 5 bases from J, the junction contained 5 bases not matched to a gene. As for this clone: The antigen is unknown.

The sequence was collected from a human donor with classical Hodgkin lymphoma. The sequencing here drew on peripheral blood mononuclear cells (PBMCs), taken before the second cycle of nivolumab. The chain combines TRBV5-5 with TRBJ2-2; 8 bases line up with TRBD1. As DNA, the CDR3 is TGTGCCAGCAGCTTACGGGACAGGAAGACCGGGGAGCTGTTTTTT. This codes for CASSLRDRKTGELFF.